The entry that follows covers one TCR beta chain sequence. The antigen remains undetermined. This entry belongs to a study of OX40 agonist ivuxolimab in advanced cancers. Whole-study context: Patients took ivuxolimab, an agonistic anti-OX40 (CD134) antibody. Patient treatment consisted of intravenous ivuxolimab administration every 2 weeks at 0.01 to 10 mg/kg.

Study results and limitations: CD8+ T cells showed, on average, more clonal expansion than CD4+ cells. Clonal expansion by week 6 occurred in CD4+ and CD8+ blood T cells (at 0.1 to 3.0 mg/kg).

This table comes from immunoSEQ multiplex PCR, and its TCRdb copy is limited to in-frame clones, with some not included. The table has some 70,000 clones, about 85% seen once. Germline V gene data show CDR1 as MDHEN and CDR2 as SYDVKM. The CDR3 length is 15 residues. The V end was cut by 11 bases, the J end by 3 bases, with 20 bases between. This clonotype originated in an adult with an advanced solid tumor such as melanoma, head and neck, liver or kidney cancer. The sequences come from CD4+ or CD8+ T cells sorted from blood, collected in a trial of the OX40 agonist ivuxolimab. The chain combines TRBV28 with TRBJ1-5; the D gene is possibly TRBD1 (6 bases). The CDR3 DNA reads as TGTGCCTCTACTCTCCCCACAGGGAACAATCAGCCCCAGCATTTT. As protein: CASTLPTGNNQPQHF.